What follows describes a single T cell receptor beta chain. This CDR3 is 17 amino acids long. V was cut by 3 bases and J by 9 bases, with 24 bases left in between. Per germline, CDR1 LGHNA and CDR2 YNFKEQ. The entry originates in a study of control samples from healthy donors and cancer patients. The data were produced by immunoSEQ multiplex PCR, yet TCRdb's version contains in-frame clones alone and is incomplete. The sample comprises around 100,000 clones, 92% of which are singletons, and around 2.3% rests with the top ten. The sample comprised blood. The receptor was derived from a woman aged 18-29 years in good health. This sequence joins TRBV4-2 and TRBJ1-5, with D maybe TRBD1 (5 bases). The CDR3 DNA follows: TGTGCCAGCAGCCACCTCCCCCGGGGCCCTCTGGTGTGGCCCCAGCATTTT. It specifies CASSHLPRGPLVWPQHF.